Shown below are 22 T cell receptor beta chains from a single sample sequenced in a study of regulatory T cells in long-lasting Graves disease. Time point given: newly diagnosed GD, antithyroid drugs for less than 3 months. From PBMCs, RNA was extracted and then used to make the TCR library. CDR3-region Arm-PCR and iRepertoire HTBI primers produced the TCR beta libraries. TCRdb ran MiXCR on the multiplex PCR reads and lists one entry per CDR3 protein. The sample has fewer than 650,000 distinct CDR3 sequences, 16% seen once. These data are also associated with another study on T cells in Graves' hyperthyroidism and ophthalmopathy.

The source was peripheral blood mononuclear cells (PBMCs), collected at new diagnosis, from a patient treated with antithyroid drugs. The receptor source for this set is a woman aged 30 to 39 with Graves disease.

The sample holds many counts of this clonotype. The chain recombines TRBV28 with TRBJ1-2, with D possibly matching TRBD1 (6 bases). Germline CDR1 and CDR2: MDHEN and SYDVKM. The CDR3 extends over 14 amino acids. The V and J ends lost 5 bases and 2 bases respectively, with 12 bases between them. The CDR3 region is CASSPPTGNYGYTF. CDR3 nucleotide sequence: TGTGCCAGCAGTCCCCCTACAGGGAACTATGGCTACACCTTC.

Written as DNA, the CDR3 is TGTGCCTGGAGTCTTGGACAGGGCGCTATCGTTGATACGCAGTATTTT. Its protein product is CAWSLGQGAIVDTQYF. The J gene is TRBJ2-3, the V gene TRBV30; TRBD1 aligns across 8 bases. The V and J ends lost 2 bases and 6 bases, in that order; junction bases with no gene match: 13. The CDR3 is 16 residues long. CDR1 and CDR2 from the germline V gene are GTSNPN and SVGIG (reference sequence).

In this sample, this clonotype turned up many times. V is TRBV7-2 and J is TRBJ1-1; 7 nucleotides align to TRBD1. V was clipped by 6 bases and J by 2 bases; unmatched bases: 9. CDR3 length: 15 amino acids. Per the germline V gene, CDR1 is SGHTA and CDR2 is FQGNSA. CDR3 nucleotide sequence: TGTGCCAGCAGTTACGAGGGACAGATAAACACTGAAGCTTTCTTT. Translated: CASSYEGQINTEAFF.

This clonotype was counted at least ten times. This rearrangement joins TRBV20-1 to TRBJ1-6, with no clear D. Germline CDR1 DFQATT, CDR2 SNEGSKA (reference sequence). The CDR3 covers 11 residues. V lost 3 bases and J 17 bases, leaving 14 bases between the germline ends. The CDR3 coding sequence is TGCAGTGCTAGGAGGTCTGGTTCGATCCACTTT. Translated: CSARRSGSIHF.

Details on this clonotype: This may arise from a read error, as a much more abundant clone is one base away. This chain uses TRBV7-9 with TRBJ2-2, with 10 bases lining up with TRBD2. Germline-derived CDR1 and CDR2 are SEHNR and FQNEAQ (reference sequence). The CDR3 is made up of 20 amino acids. CDR3 nucleotide sequence: TGTGCCAGCAGCTTACCCCTAGCGGGAGCTGTCACGACGAACACCGGGGGGCTGTTTTTT. This codes for CASSLPLAGAVTTNTGGLFF. The complete variable domain, with remaining parts taken from reference TRBV7-9 and TRBJ2-2, reads DTGVSQNPRHKITKRGQNVTFRCDPISEHNRLYWYRQTLGQGPEFLTYFQNEAQLEKSRLLSDRFSAERPKGSFSTLEIQRTEQGDSAMYLCASSLPLAGAVTTNTGGLFFGEGSRLTVL.

This clonotype was seen repeatedly, ten times or more. The chain recombines TRBV11-2 with TRBJ2-5; 7 nucleotides align to TRBD1. Trimming cost V 5 bases and J 5 bases; bases outside gene matches: 8. The germline V gene encodes CDR1 SGHAT and CDR2 FQNNGV. The CDR3 is 14 amino acids. CDR3 sequence (DNA): TGTGCCAGCAGCGCCGACAGGGTGGCCGAGACCCAGTACTTC. It yields the protein CASSADRVAETQYF.

The sample holds many counts of this clonotype. The J gene is TRBJ2-5, the V gene TRBV28; D perhaps matches TRBD1 (6 bases). CDR1 is MDHEN, CDR2 SYDVKM, per germline. The length of the CDR3 is 15 residues. Deletions cut 8 bases from V and 5 bases from J, with 21 bases between. CDR3 bases: TGTGCCAGCGGGGCACAGGGATGGTCGACGGAGACCCAGTACTTC. It specifies CASGAQGWSTETQYF.

This clonotype was picked up many times. The chain combines TRBV9 with TRBJ1-1; D remains unclear. There are 13 residues in the CDR3. Trimming pared 2 bases from V and 0 bases from J, leaving 5 bases between. Germline CDR1 SGDLS, CDR2 YYNGEE. The CDR3 protein is CASSVRVNTEAFF. CDR3 nucleotide sequence: TGTGCCAGCAGCGTTCGAGTGAACACTGAAGCTTTCTTT. Combining the CDR3 with reference TRBV9 and TRBJ1-1 gives the whole variable domain DSGVTQTPKHLITATGQRVTLRCSPRSGDLSVYWYQQSLDQGLQFLIQYYNGEERAKGNILERFSAQQFPDLHSELNLSSLELGDSALYFCASSVRVNTEAFFGQGTRLTVV.

This clonotype was detected a few times. V gene TRBV28 combines with J gene TRBJ2-7; D is possibly TRBD1 (6 bases). The CDR3 extends over 14 amino acids. CDR1 is MDHEN, CDR2 SYDVKM, per germline. V was trimmed by 5 bases and J by 7 bases, leaving 18 bases between them. The CDR3 loop is CASSPPTGFQEQYF. CDR3 sequence (DNA): TGTGCCAGCAGTCCACCTACAGGGTTCCAAGAGCAGTACTTC.

This clonotype was recorded a few times. The chain couples TRBV14 to TRBJ2-1; 9 bases agree with TRBD2. V lost 2 bases to trimming and J lost 7 bases; unmatched junction nucleotides: 6. CDR1 and CDR2 from the germline V gene are SGHDN and FVKESK. The CDR3 extends over 15 amino acids. CDR3 sequence (DNA): TGTGCCAGCAGCCAACCTAGCGGGGTTGGGAATGAGCAGTTCTTC. Translating gives CASSQPSGVGNEQFF.

Many counts were recorded for this clonotype. This chain joins TRBV20-1 and TRBJ1-5, with D unclear. V lost 0 bases to trimming and J lost 5 bases, with 17 bases between them. The germline V gene encodes CDR1 DFQATT and CDR2 SNEGSKA (reference sequence). This CDR3 region has 16 residues. DNA of the CDR3: TGCAGTGCTAGAGATCTCTCAGAGGAATGGTATCAGCCCCAGCATTTT. Protein sequence: CSARDLSEEWYQPQHF.

The gene calls are TRBV20-1 and TRBJ2-6, with 8 bases aligning to TRBD2. V lost 6 bases to trimming and J lost 1 base; unmatched junction nucleotides: 8. The CDR3 is 16 amino acids. The germline CDR1 and CDR2 sequences are DFQATT and SNEGSKA (reference sequence). The CDR3 loop reads CSAPTGGASGANVLTF. The CDR3 nucleotides read TGCAGTGCCCCAACCGGGGGGGCATCTGGGGCCAACGTCCTGACTTTC.

The chain employs TRBV20-1 and TRBJ2-7; 8 nucleotides line up with TRBD2. The CDR3 is 15 amino acids. After removal of 3 bases from V and 4 bases from J, the junction contained 11 bases not matched to a gene. Per the germline V gene, CDR1 is DFQATT and CDR2 is SNEGSKA (reference sequence). DNA for the CDR3: TGCAGTGCTAGGGTAGCGGGAATAGGGCCTTACGAGCAGTACTTC. This sequence encodes CSARVAGIGPYEQYF.

This clonotype appeared many times. V is TRBV20-1 and J is TRBJ1-2, with 7 bases that match TRBD1. Unmatched junction bases numbered 5, after V lost 5 bases and J lost 5 bases. The CDR3 runs to 12 residues. Germline loops: CDR1 DFQATT, CDR2 SNEGSKA (reference sequence). The CDR3 protein is CSAYRGEYGYTF. CDR3 coding DNA: TGCAGTGCTTACAGGGGAGAATATGGCTACACCTTC.

This clonotype has only a few counts. The chain combines TRBV6-2 or TRBV6-3 with TRBJ2-7; D not certain. Deletions cut 5 bases from V and 6 bases from J, with 14 bases between. The CDR3 is 13 amino acids. Germline-derived CDR1 and CDR2 are MNHEY and SVGEGT. CDR3 in DNA: TGTGCCAGCAGTGAAACGGCCGCTCGCGAGCAGTACTTC. Translating it yields CASSETAAREQYF.

This clonotype showed up many times. The rearrangement links TRBV20-1 to TRBJ2-7, with D unresolved. V shed 2 bases and J shed 0 bases, with 11 bases lying between them. The CDR3 covers 14 residues. Per germline, CDR1 DFQATT and CDR2 SNEGSKA (reference sequence). Here the CDR3 DNA reads TGCAGTGCTAGAAAACTCCAAATCTCCTACGAGCAGTACTTC. This sequence encodes CSARKLQISYEQYF.

A few counts support this clonotype. V and J are TRBV30 and TRBJ2-2, with D hard to call. Germline-derived CDR1 and CDR2 are GTSNPN and SVGIG (reference sequence). V lost 1 base and J lost 4, with 4 bases in between. CDR3 length equals 12 residues. The CDR3 sequence: CAWSARTGELFF. The DNA of the CDR3 is TGTGCCTGGAGTGCTCGCACCGGGGAGCTGTTTTTT. Full variable domain (remainder filled in from reference TRBV30 and TRBJ2-2): SQTIHQWPATLVQPVGSPLSLECTVEGTSNPNLYWYRQAAGRGLQLLFYSVGIGQISSEVPQNLSASRPQDRQFILSSKKLLLSDSGFYLCAWSARTGELFFGEGSRLTVL.

The chain joins TRBV3-1 to TRBJ1-2, with no clear D. CDR1 and CDR2 from the germline V gene are LGHDT and YNNKEL (reference sequence). With 10 bases removed from V and 4 bases from J, the gap between germline ends came to 19 bases. The CDR3 runs to 14 residues. The CDR3 nucleotides are TGTGCCAATCTCGACTCCGGTTTCGTCTATGGCTACACCTTC. Amino acid sequence: CANLDSGFVYGYTF.

This clonotype was seen more than once but under ten times. The gene calls are TRBV7-2 and TRBJ2-1, with 7 bases fitting TRBD2. Germline CDR1 and CDR2: SGHTA and FQGNSA. This CDR3 contains 15 residues. After removal of 3 bases from V and 8 bases from J, the junction contained 10 bases not matched to a gene. CDR3 residues: CASSFGGSKGHEQFF. The CDR3 bases are TGTGCCAGCAGCTTCGGCGGGAGCAAAGGCCATGAGCAGTTCTTC. The complete variable domain, with remaining parts taken from reference TRBV7-2 and TRBJ2-1, reads GAGVSQSPSNKVTEKGKDVELRCDPISGHTALYWYRQSLGQGLEFLIYFQGNSAPDKSGLPSDRFSAERTGGSVSTLTIQRTQQEDSAVYLCASSFGGSKGHEQFFGPGTRLTVL.

This clonotype has more than one count but fewer than ten. CDR3 nucleotide sequence: TGTGCCACCAGTGATCCGGGGGGGACAGGCGGCTCTGGGGCCAACGTCCTGACTTTC. Translated, it gives CATSDPGGTGGSGANVLTF. V and J are TRBV24-1 and TRBJ2-6; D could derive from TRBD1 or TRBD2 (8 bases each). Germline CDR1 KGHDR, CDR2 SFDVKD. V dropped 3 bases and J dropped 0 bases, with 17 bases sitting between them. The CDR3 covers 19 residues.

This clonotype was seen ten or more times. The chain has TRBV7-3 and TRBJ1-1; 7 positions agree with TRBD1. V shed 5 bases and J 8 bases; nucleotides not matched to a gene: 11. The germline gives CDR1 SGHTA, CDR2 FQGTGA. The CDR3 extends over 14 amino acids. The CDR3 DNA is TGTGCCAGCAGCGCCGGGACAGAAGGTTCCGAAGCTTTCTTT. It specifies CASSAGTEGSEAFF.

In its sample, this clonotype was seen a few times. The chain is built from TRBV7-9 and TRBJ2-2; 9 nucleotides align to TRBD1. J was trimmed by 4 bases and V by 0 bases; bases with no gene match: 3. CDR1 and CDR2 from the germline V gene are SEHNR and FQNEAQ (reference sequence). The CDR3 consists of 16 residues. The CDR3 sequence: CASSLAGTGITGELFF. CDR3 sequence (DNA): TGTGCCAGCAGCTTAGCCGGGACAGGGATCACCGGGGAGCTGTTTTTT. The full variable domain, completed using reference TRBV7-9 and TRBJ2-2, is DTGVSQNPRHKITKRGQNVTFRCDPISEHNRLYWYRQTLGQGPEFLTYFQNEAQLEKSRLLSDRFSAERPKGSFSTLEIQRTEQGDSAMYLCASSLAGTGITGELFFGEGSRLTVL.